The source of this TCR beta chain is a study of T cells in Graves' hyperthyroidism and ophthalmopathy. Regarding the study as a whole: Blood also held most thyroid clonotypes expanded beyond 0.001. Ophthalmopathy was identified by the model a median roughly six months ahead of onset.

Lactation, pregnancy, other autoimmune disease or uncontrolled infection led to exclusion of patients. Trimming removed 3 bases at V and 0 bases at J, with 9 bases between. The CDR3 runs 14 residues. The germline V gene has CDR1 MNHEY and CDR2 SVGEGT. As for this clonotype: Its target is unknown.

The source material, RNA transcripts, was used to amplify TCR beta CDR3 regions. A set of HTBI primers served as the primers for a first-round RT-PCR of the TCR CDR3. One entry per CDR3 protein, called by TCRdb with MiXCR from the multiplex PCR reads. Of 380,000 or so distinct CDR3 sequences in the sample, about 13% were seen once. This chain uses TRBV6-2 or TRBV6-3 with TRBJ2-7; D remains unclear. The origin of this receptor is a man aged 25-45 years with Graves' hyperthyroidism that later progressed to Graves' ophthalmopathy. Specimen: blood. The CDR3 reads CASSYVKNSYEQYF. The CDR3 DNA reads TGTGCCAGCAGTTATGTAAAGAACTCCTACGAGCAGTACTTC.